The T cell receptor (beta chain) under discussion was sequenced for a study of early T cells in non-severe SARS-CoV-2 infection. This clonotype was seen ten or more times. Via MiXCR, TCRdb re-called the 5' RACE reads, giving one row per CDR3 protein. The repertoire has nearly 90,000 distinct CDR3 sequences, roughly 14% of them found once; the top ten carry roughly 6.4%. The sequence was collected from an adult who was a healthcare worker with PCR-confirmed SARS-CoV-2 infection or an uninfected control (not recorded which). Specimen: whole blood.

The CDR3 sequence is CASSSPRLQGVSYNEQFF. The CDR3 nucleotides read TGTGCCAGCAGCTCTCCCAGACTCCAAGGGGTCTCCTACAATGAGCAGTTCTTC. The rearrangement joins TRBV7-6 to TRBJ2-1; tentatively, D is TRBD1 (5 bases). There are 18 residues in the CDR3. Trimming took 4 bases from V and 0 from J, leaving 19 bases between them. Germline V CDR1 and CDR2: SGHVS, FNYEAQ.